A single sample is the source of the 29 T cell receptor beta chains below, sequenced in a study of response to subunit inactivated influenza vaccine. TCRdb independently ran MiXCR on the RT-PCR reads; one entry per CDR3 protein. The sample includes 550,000 to 600,000 distinct CDR3 sequences, 10% to 15% seen only once; the top ten take 9.5% to 13%. Sequencing was performed on PBMCs from blood, taken on the day of vaccination. The receptors were gathered from a man aged 45-60 years who received an inactivated influenza vaccine.

The rearrangement links TRBV27 to TRBJ1-2; D remains unclear. The V gene lost 2 bases and the J gene lost 3 bases, with 19 bases spanning the gap. This CDR3 contains 17 residues. Germline V CDR1 and CDR2: MNHEY, SMNVEV (reference sequence). CDR3 sequence: CASSLRWTAGIDYGYTF. The CDR3 bases are TGTGCCAGCAGTTTAAGATGGACCGCGGGCATTGACTATGGCTACACCTTC.

The J gene is TRBJ2-3, the V gene TRBV12-3 or TRBV12-4, with 9 bases that match TRBD1. Trimming at V came to 4 bases and at J to 1 base, leaving 6 bases not matched to a gene. The CDR3 consists of 16 residues. Here the CDR3 DNA reads TGTGCCAGCAGTTCCGTACAGGGGGCTGGCACAGATACGCAGTATTTT. This sequence encodes CASSSVQGAGTDTQYF.

This clonotype was detected only a few times. The chain has TRBV30 and TRBJ2-1, with 8 positions matching TRBD2. This CDR3 has 17 residues. V shed 3 bases, J shed 5 bases, and the junction held 15 bases outside the gene matches. Germline assignment: CDR1 GTSNPN and CDR2 SVGIG (reference sequence). The CDR3 nucleotides are TGTGCCTGGAGCGGAGGGAGGACCCCGGGAGGGAACAATGAGCAGTTCTTC. Protein: CAWSGGRTPGGNNEQFF.

V is TRBV6-2 or TRBV6-3 and J is TRBJ2-3; 10 nucleotides line up with TRBD2. Trimming took 5 bases from V and 2 from J; bases not matched to a gene: 7. Germline V lookup: CDR1 MNHEY, CDR2 SVGEGT. This CDR3 region has 16 residues. CDR3 sequence reads: CASSNQRGGDTDTQYF. CDR3 bases: TGTGCCAGCAGTAACCAGCGGGGGGGCGACACAGATACGCAGTATTTT.

This clonotype has ten or more counts. The chain combines TRBV20-1 with TRBJ1-2; D not resolved. The CDR3 has 13 residues. Germline V CDR1 and CDR2: DFQATT, SNEGSKA (reference sequence). Trimming removed 2 bases from V and 3 bases from J, with 10 bases in between. In DNA form, the CDR3 reads TGCAGTGCTAGACCGATTCGGCACTATGGCTACACCTTC. Its translation is CSARPIRHYGYTF.

This clonotype turned up a few times. The rearrangement links TRBV25-1 to TRBJ2-7; D call uncertain. Germline CDR1 is MGHDK and CDR2 is SYGVNS. The CDR3 totals 11 residues. Deletions cut 5 bases from V and 12 bases from J, with 14 bases between. The chain's CDR3 is CASSLGMSAYF. CDR3 coding DNA: TGTGCCAGCAGTCTGGGTATGTCGGCGTACTTC.

The chain recombines TRBV7-6 with TRBJ2-6; TRBD1 might be the D (5 bases). Deletions cut 5 bases from V and 0 bases from J, with 23 bases between. Germline values: CDR1 SGHVS, CDR2 FNYEAQ. CDR3 length equals 20 residues. The CDR3 here is CASSRQRSTGGRSGANVLTF. For the CDR3, the DNA is TGTGCCAGCAGCAGACAGCGAAGTACGGGTGGTCGCTCTGGGGCCAACGTCCTGACTTTC. Complete variable domain (other parts from reference TRBV7-6 and TRBJ2-6): GAGVSQSPRYKVTKRGQDVALRCDPISGHVSLYWYRQALGQGPEFLTYFNYEAQQDKSGLPNDRFSAERPEGSISTLTIQRTEQRDSAMYRCASSRQRSTGGRSGANVLTFGAGSRLTVL.

This clonotype was seen a handful of times. V usage is TRBV28 and J usage is TRBJ2-1; TRBD2 matches 7 bases. The CDR3 length is 14 residues. Germline V gives CDR1 MDHEN, CDR2 SYDVKM. V lost 2 bases, J lost 7 bases, and 5 bases stayed unmatched. CDR3 sequence: CASSLTSEGNEQFF. CDR3 coding DNA: TGTGCCAGCAGTTTAACTAGCGAAGGAAATGAGCAGTTCTTC.

V gene TRBV7-9 combines with J gene TRBJ2-3; the D gene is possibly TRBD1 (6 bases). The V and J ends lost 5 bases and 0 bases respectively, with 12 bases between them. Germline CDR1 SEHNR, CDR2 FQNEAQ (reference sequence). The CDR3 loop spans 15 amino acids. The CDR3 reads CASSVGDTSTDTQYF. CDR3 in DNA: TGTGCCAGCAGCGTGGGGGACACGAGCACAGATACGCAGTATTTT.

This clonotype was detected many times. The chain links TRBV7-2 to TRBJ2-1; D remains ambiguous. From germline, CDR1 is SGHTA and CDR2 FQGNSA. V was trimmed by 2 bases and J by 8 bases, leaving 7 bases between them. The CDR3 is 12 amino acids. CDR3 loop: CASSLRFYEQFF. In DNA form, the CDR3 reads TGTGCCAGCAGCTTAAGGTTCTATGAGCAGTTCTTC.

This clonotype has more than one count but fewer than ten. The chain joins TRBV15 to TRBJ2-2, with 9 positions matching TRBD1. Trimming at V came to 3 bases and at J to 6 bases, leaving 5 bases not matched to a gene. The germline CDR1 and CDR2 sequences are LNHNV and YYDKDF (reference sequence). The CDR3 has 15 residues. The CDR3: CATSSPGQGAGELFF. The DNA of the CDR3 is TGTGCCACCAGCAGTCCGGGACAGGGAGCCGGGGAGCTGTTTTTT.

This clonotype was observed a few times. The rearrangement joins TRBV5-1 to TRBJ1-5; D call uncertain. This CDR3 is 15 amino acids long. The germline V gene has CDR1 SGHRS and CDR2 YFSETQ. V lost 0 bases and J lost 7, with 14 bases in between. CDR3 in amino acids: CASSLDPAGQQPQHF. CDR3 nucleotides: TGCGCCAGCAGCTTGGATCCGGCAGGCCAACAGCCCCAGCATTTT.

This clonotype was seen at least ten times. The rearrangement uses TRBV24-1 and TRBJ2-1; 10 nucleotides match TRBD2. V was pared by 1 base and J by 4 bases, with 9 bases of the junction left unmatched. The germline V gene encodes CDR1 KGHDR and CDR2 SFDVKD. The CDR3 covers 18 residues. The CDR3 nucleotides are TGTGCCACCAGTGATTTCGATCGAGCGGGAGGGCCTTACAATGAGCAGTTCTTC. Protein sequence: CATSDFDRAGGPYNEQFF.

The V gene is TRBV11-2, the J gene TRBJ1-2, with a tentative D call TRBD1 (5 bases). Looked up from germline, CDR1 is SGHAT and CDR2 is FQNNGV. V dropped 1 base and J dropped 4 bases, with 10 bases sitting between them. This CDR3 comprises 14 residues. CDR3 DNA sequence: TGTGCCAGCAGCTTAGGGGGGGGTGGCTATGGCTACACCTTC. It is translated as CASSLGGGGYGYTF.

This clonotype was seen at least ten times. This rearrangement joins TRBV7-2 to TRBJ2-1; D is tentatively TRBD1 or TRBD2 (5 bases each). V lost 9 bases and J lost 0, with 15 bases in between. Germline V lookup: CDR1 SGHTA, CDR2 FQGNSA. The CDR3 spans 15 residues. The CDR3 is CASRDRLSSYNEQFF. The CDR3 DNA is TGTGCCAGTCGGGACCGACTTAGCTCCTACAATGAGCAGTTCTTC.

The chain links TRBV5-6 to TRBJ1-1; D is unclear. The CDR3 extends over 11 amino acids. CDR1 SGHDT and CDR2 YYEEEE come from the germline V gene. The V gene lost 3 bases and the J gene lost 7 bases, with 7 bases spanning the gap. The CDR3 is CASSWKNEAFF. The DNA of the CDR3 is TGTGCCAGCAGCTGGAAAAATGAAGCTTTCTTT.

This clonotype occurred many times. This chain uses TRBV29-1 with TRBJ2-7, with 7 bases fitting TRBD1. Germline CDR1 and CDR2: SQVTM and ANQGSEA. The CDR3 has 14 amino acids. After removal of 1 base from V and 3 bases from J, the junction contained 6 bases not matched to a gene. The CDR3 region is CSVEGSGQIYEQYF. The CDR3 DNA sequence: TGCAGCGTTGAAGGATCGGGACAGATCTACGAGCAGTACTTC.

In this sample, this clonotype turned up a few times. Here the CDR3 reads CATSRPEVWGDTQYF. For the CDR3, the DNA is TGTGCCACCAGCAGACCTGAAGTCTGGGGCGATACGCAGTATTTT. The V call is TRBV15, the J call TRBJ2-3; weak D call: TRBD1 (5 bases). Trimming removed 2 bases from V and 6 bases from J, with 15 bases in between. The CDR3 spans 15 residues. Germline V gene sequence: CDR1 LNHNV, CDR2 YYDKDF (reference sequence).

This chain connects TRBV7-8 to TRBJ2-5; 11 bases align to TRBD2. The V segment lost 4 bases and the J segment 5 bases; nucleotides outside the gene matches: 9. Per germline, CDR1 SGHVS and CDR2 FQNEAQ. The CDR3 consists of 16 residues. CDR3 in amino acids: CASSWGTSGGTETQYF. The CDR3 nucleotides read TGTGCCAGCAGCTGGGGTACTAGCGGGGGAACGGAGACCCAGTACTTC.

This clonotype was seen once. The rearrangement uses TRBV30 and TRBJ2-7, with TRBD1 matching over 8 bases. V lost 3 bases and J lost 5; bases outside the gene matches: 6. The CDR3 consists of 13 residues. Germline values: CDR1 GTSNPN, CDR2 SVGIG (reference sequence). Here the CDR3 reads CAWSRQGNDEQYF. CDR3 nucleotides: TGTGCCTGGAGCCGACAGGGGAACGACGAGCAGTACTTC.

This chain joins TRBV20-1 and TRBJ2-5, with TRBD1 matching 12 bases. Unmatched junction bases numbered 13, after V lost 5 bases and J lost 3 bases. Per germline, CDR1 DFQATT and CDR2 SNEGSKA (reference sequence). The CDR3 is made up of 17 amino acids. The chain's CDR3 is CSAHGGPGQGAKETQYF. The CDR3 DNA sequence: TGCAGTGCTCATGGGGGTCCGGGACAGGGGGCAAAAGAGACCCAGTACTTC.

The genes are TRBV20-1 and TRBJ2-3; weak D call: TRBD2 (5 bases). CDR1 is DFQATT, CDR2 SNEGSKA, per germline (reference sequence). V was cut by 3 bases and J by 5 bases, with 12 bases left in between. This CDR3 has 13 residues. The CDR3 nucleotides read TGCAGTGCTAGTTTGGCGGAGGTAGATACGCAGTATTTT. Its protein product is CSASLAEVDTQYF.

This clonotype was observed a handful of times. This chain uses TRBV6-5 with TRBJ1-4, with D unclear. CDR3 length equals 12 residues. V lost 2 bases to trimming and J lost 11 bases, with 9 bases between them. Germline lookup yields CDR1 MNHEY and CDR2 SVGAGI. The CDR3 DNA sequence: TGTGCCAGCAGTTACGGAAGAGGTAAACTGTTTTTT. Residues: CASSYGRGKLFF.

V is TRBV10-3 and J is TRBJ2-5, with 7 nucleotides matching TRBD1. This CDR3 region has 15 residues. Germline V gene data show CDR1 as ENHRY and CDR2 as SYGVKD. Unmatched junction bases numbered 9, after V lost 6 bases and J lost 2 bases. CDR3 sequence: CAISVDGTAQETQYF. In DNA form, the CDR3 reads TGTGCCATCAGCGTAGACGGGACAGCGCAAGAGACCCAGTACTTC.

This clonotype was seen only a few times. The V gene is TRBV20-1, the J gene TRBJ2-7, with 8 nucleotides matching TRBD1. The CDR3 contains 17 residues. V shed 1 base and J 2 bases; nucleotides not matched to a gene: 13. Germline lookup yields CDR1 DFQATT and CDR2 SNEGSKA (reference sequence). The CDR3 is CSARASETGGRAYEQYF. The CDR3 region has the DNA TGCAGTGCTAGAGCGTCGGAAACAGGGGGACGGGCCTACGAGCAGTACTTC.

The rearrangement joins TRBV7-3 to TRBJ2-1; 9 bases align to TRBD2. This CDR3 contains 15 residues. Germline lookup yields CDR1 SGHTA and CDR2 FQGTGA. V was clipped by 1 base and J by 7 bases; unmatched bases: 5. CDR3 in amino acids: CASSLRGLATNEQFF. As DNA, the CDR3 is TGTGCCAGCAGCTTAAGGGGACTAGCAACGAATGAGCAGTTCTTC.

The rearrangement uses TRBV24-1 and TRBJ2-2; 10 nucleotides agree with TRBD2. The CDR3 sequence is 17 residues long. Germline trimming cut 3 bases from V and 1 base from J; bases unmatched to any gene: 4. Germline CDR1 and CDR2: KGHDR and SFDVKD. The CDR3 nucleotides read TGTGCCACCAGTGATCCTGTAGCGGGAGGGAACACCGGGGAGCTGTTTTTT. Residues: CATSDPVAGGNTGELFF.

The CDR3 DNA is TGCAGTGCTACAGAGGGGACTTTAGGTTCACCCCTCCACTTT. Protein product: CSATEGTLGSPLHF. This chain links TRBV20-1 with TRBJ1-6, with a possible D match to TRBD1 (5 bases). V was shortened by 4 bases and J by 9 bases, with 16 bases between the two germline ends. This CDR3 comprises 14 residues. CDR1 and CDR2 (germline): DFQATT, SNEGSKA (reference sequence).

The rearrangement uses TRBV20-1 and TRBJ2-3; no definite D call. V gave up 1 base and J gave up 2 bases, with 16 bases separating them. This CDR3 is 16 amino acids long. CDR1 is DFQATT and CDR2 is SNEGSKA in the germline V gene (reference sequence). The CDR3 protein is CSARGIPGSFTDTQYF. CDR3 DNA sequence: TGCAGTGCTAGAGGCATTCCAGGCAGCTTCACAGATACGCAGTATTTT.